A selection of T cell receptor beta chains follows, all from one sample in a study of shared clonotypes between healthy human individuals. Here immunoSEQ multiplex PCR was the method, and the copy in TCRdb shows in-frame clones only, minus some. The sample consists of about 980,000 clones, 76% of them appearing once. The sample was memory CD4+ T cells sorted from blood. Source of these receptors: a man aged 18 to 30 in good health. Both conserved end residues are part of each CDR3. The D gene is left open where the match is weak. Not every row has a clone size; where given, it reads once, few, many or a size class.

j_gene,d_gene,abundance,len,v_gene,CDR3nt,CDR3aa
TRBJ2-7,TRBD1,-,14,TRBV27,TGTGCCAGCAGGCTCTGGGACAGAGCCTACGAGCAGTACTTC,CASRLWDRAYEQYF
TRBJ1-1,-,-,12,TRBV5-3,TGTGCCAGAAGCTCGGAATGGGTTGAAGCTTTCTTT,CARSSEWVEAFF
TRBJ1-2,-,few,16,TRBV25-1,TGTGCCAGCAGTGAATCTTGGGATCCGGGGGACTATGGCTACACCTTC,CASSESWDPGDYGYTF
TRBJ1-1,TRBD1,once,16,TRBV29-1,TGCAGCGTTGAAACCGGGGCAGGGGGGCGAATTACTGAAGCTTTCTTT,CSVETGAGGRITEAFF
TRBJ1-2,TRBD1,-,15,TRBV30,TGTGCCTGGGGAATAACAGGGGGCGTTTCTCATGGCTACACCTTC,CAWGITGGVSHGYTF
TRBJ2-1,-,-,15,TRBV5-5,TGTGCCAGCAGCTTGGACGGGGGACCCTACAATGAGCAGTTCTTC,CASSLDGGPYNEQFF
TRBJ2-1,TRBD2,-,16,TRBV7-9,TGTGCCAGCAGCCCAAGATTGACTAGCGGGAATTATGAGCAGTTCTTC,CASSPRLTSGNYEQFF
TRBJ2-3,-,-,14,TRBV10-3,TGTGCCATCAGTTGGGACTTTCAAACAGATACGCAGTATTTT,CAISWDFQTDTQYF
TRBJ2-5,-,-,15,TRBV6-4,TGTGCCAGCAGTGACCGTAACAGTCCTCAAGAGACCCAGTACTTC,CASSDRNSPQETQYF
TRBJ2-1,-,many,14,TRBV6-5,TGTGCCAGCAGGCCCCGGGCCGCATACAATGAGCAGTTCTTC,CASRPRAAYNEQFF
TRBJ1-2,TRBD1,-,14,TRBV7-2,TGTGCCAGCAGCTTACAGGGGGGGGCTGGTGGCTACACCTTC,CASSLQGGAGGYTF
TRBJ1-4,-,-,12,TRBV2,TGTGCCAGTTTTGGTAAGGGTGAAAAACTGTTTTTT,CASFGKGEKLFF
TRBJ2-7,TRBD1,-,14,TRBV6-5,TGTGCCAGCAGTTACTACAGGGGCTCCTACGAGCAGTACTTC,CASSYYRGSYEQYF
TRBJ1-1,-,-,12,TRBV28,TGTGCCAGCATGGGGGTTCGCGCTGAAGCTTTCTTT,CASMGVRAEAFF
TRBJ2-6,-,-,14,TRBV25-1,TGTGCCAGCAGTCCGGACGCTGGGGCCAACGTCCTGACTTTC,CASSPDAGANVLTF
TRBJ2-1,TRBD2,-,14,TRBV19,TGTGCCAGTAGTGGAGGGAGGGCAGGTAATGAGCAGTTCTTC,CASSGGRAGNEQFF
TRBJ2-5,-,-,14,TRBV5-1,TGCGCCAGCAGCACCAGTGGGGGTCGAGAGACCCAGTACTTC,CASSTSGGRETQYF
TRBJ1-4,-,once,16,TRBV4-1,TGCGCCAGCAGCCAAGAATTAAGTCGGATTAATGAAAAACTGTTTTTT,CASSQELSRINEKLFF
TRBJ2-2,-,-,14,TRBV7-2,TGTGCCAGCAGCCCACTCTTAGCCACCGGGGAGCTGTTTTTT,CASSPLLATGELFF
TRBJ1-4,-,-,13,TRBV5-5,TGTGCCAGCAGCTTAGATTGGAATGAAAAACTGTTTTTT,CASSLDWNEKLFF
TRBJ1-5,TRBD1,-,14,TRBV2,TGTGCCAGCAGTTTTCAGGGGGGCAATCAGCCCCAGCATTTT,CASSFQGGNQPQHF
TRBJ1-6,-,-,17,TRBV28,TGTGCCAGCAGACTGGGGTCTCCCACTGCCTCAAATTCACCCCTCCACTTT,CASRLGSPTASNSPLHF
TRBJ2-3,-,-,13,TRBV5-1,TGCGCCAGCAGCTTGGGTAGGGCTGATACGCAGTATTTT,CASSLGRADTQYF
TRBJ2-7,-,-,15,TRBV5-1,TGCGCCAGCAGCTCCGGGACTCAAGCCCCGGACGAGCAGTACTTC,CASSSGTQAPDEQYF
TRBJ2-5,TRBD1,few,15,TRBV4-1,TGCGCCAGCAGCCGACCGGACAGGGATCAAGAGACCCAGTACTTC,CASSRPDRDQETQYF
TRBJ2-5,-,few,11,TRBV30,TGTGCCTGGATGGATCAAGAGACCCAGTACTTC,CAWMDQETQYF
TRBJ1-5,-,few,16,TRBV10-3,TGTGCCATCAGTGAGGGAGCAGGTAATAGCAATCAGCCCCAGCATTTT,CAISEGAGNSNQPQHF
TRBJ1-2,-,-,14,TRBV6-1,TGTGCCAGCAGTGCCAGGGAATGGGACTATGGCTACACCTTC,CASSAREWDYGYTF
TRBJ2-7,-,-,15,TRBV21-1,TGTGCCAGCAGCCAACAGGGGGATAAGCCCTACGAGCAGTACTTC,CASSQQGDKPYEQYF
TRBJ2-1,TRBD2,-,15,TRBV18,TGTGCCAGCTCACCAAACGGGGGGGATCTGAGTGAGCAGTTCTTC,CASSPNGGDLSEQFF
TRBJ2-5,TRBD2,-,16,TRBV7-8,TGTGCCAGCAGCATTAAGACTAGCGGAAACCAAGAGACCCAGTACTTC,CASSIKTSGNQETQYF
TRBJ1-5,-,-,13,TRBV10-3,TGTGCCATCAGTGCGGGACCCGATCAGCCCCAGCATTTT,CAISAGPDQPQHF
TRBJ2-7,-,-,14,TRBV25-1,TGTGCCAGCAGTGAATTAGGGGCAGGGGCCGAGCAGTACTTC,CASSELGAGAEQYF